Reported below is one TCR beta chain. It has no known antigen specificity. Base qualities are not at hand, and no much larger clone is one base apart. The CDR3 regions of human TCRbeta chains were analyzed by immunosequencing. The source study handled its data this way. TCRs in the repertoires were matched against a reference library of SARS-CoV-2-specific TCRs that had been generated with the MIRA antigen-specificity platform. Breadth was defined as the fraction of unique TCRs that were SARS-CoV-2-associated. Depth was defined as the fraction of total T cells that were SARS-CoV-2-associated. Each spike-specific TCR was assigned to its reactive spike region and to a CD4 or CD8 class using the MIRA data. Log10-transformed breadth and depth values were compared by one-way ANOVA with Sidak's multiple comparisons tests. TCRdb limited this immuneACCESS table to in-frame rearrangements with V and J called. A share of clones is missing; checked studies link under half to unresolved V genes, and the rest is unexplained. The V and J calls and clone size come from that table; D and trimming were worked out from the DNA. Here the sample has fewer than 150,000 clones; 75% to 90% occur a single time. The ten biggest clones cover 6% to 8.5% of the sample.

What the time point label conveys for this sample: about 28 days (+/-7) after the second vaccine dose. AZD1222 recipients given second doses at about 4 weeks or at about 12 weeks were pooled, since spike-specific TCR depth and breadth were not found to differ between the two schedules. The vaccinee samples were drawn from two UK trials, COV001 and COV002, one of which was a single-blind randomized controlled phase 2/3 trial testing AZD1222 (ChAdOx1 nCoV-19) in healthy adults. For TCRbeta chain sequencing, PBMC samples were collected from trial participants at day 0 and at day 28 after the second dose. The entry originates in a study of T cell responses to AZD1222 COVID-19 vaccine (dated by TCRdb to about 2021). For the wider study: A total of just over 230 trial participants underwent TCR sequencing, of whom 200 to 220 had received two doses of AZD1222 and around 25 had received two doses of the MenACWY control vaccine. Enrollment into the trials was organized by age into subgroups of 18-55, 56-69 and 70-plus years, and those subgroups contained 148, 28 and 57 TCR-sequenced participants, respectively.

General study outcomes and caveats: The vaccine-associated CD4 TCRs covered the entire spike protein, and the dominant responses fell in regions 160-218 and 743-854. Because no day 14 peak-response samples were available, repertoires were characterized only after the peak T cell response. In the small 56-69-year group, the increase in depth fell short of significance, most likely because of low power. A significant rise in spike-specific TCR breadth and depth was observed after two AZD1222 doses relative to day 0 and relative to MenACWY recipients. Reportedly, close to half of the unique spike-specific TCRs recognized epitopes lying outside the regions that are mutated in the B.1.351 and B.1.1.7 variants. Conclusions about previously exposed vaccinees are limited because only five to seven AZD1222 recipients were SARS-CoV-2 seropositive at baseline. Participants were mostly white British, with more females than males. The authors suggested clonal diversity may have been underestimated.

V is cut back by 0 bases and J by 6 bases, with 5 bases in the junction unmatched. The CDR3 covers 14 residues, taking in both the cysteine and the phenylalanine. Only the CDR3 DNA stays, 42 bases, in frame from base 1. Based on the germline V gene, the CDR1 and CDR2 sequences are MNHEY and SVGAGI. The chain uses TRBV6-5 and TRBJ2-7, and 7 junctional nucleotides match TRBD1. The source material was peripheral blood, sampled 28 days after the second AZD1222 dose. This clonotype was sampled from an adult who received the AZD1222 COVID-19 vaccine. The DNA reads as follows: TGTGCCAGCAGTTACTCGACAGGGTCCGGCGAGCAGTACTTC. It translates to CASSYSTGSGEQYF.